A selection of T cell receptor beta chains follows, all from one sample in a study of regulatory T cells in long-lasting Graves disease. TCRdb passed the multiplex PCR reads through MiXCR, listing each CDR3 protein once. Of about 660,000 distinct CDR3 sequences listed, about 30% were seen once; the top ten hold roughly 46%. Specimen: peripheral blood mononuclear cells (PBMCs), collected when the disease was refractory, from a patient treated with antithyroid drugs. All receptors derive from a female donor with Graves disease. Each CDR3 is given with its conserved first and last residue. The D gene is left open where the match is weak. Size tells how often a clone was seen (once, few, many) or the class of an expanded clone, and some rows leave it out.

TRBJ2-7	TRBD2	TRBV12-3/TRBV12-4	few	TGTGCCAGCAGCGATAGCGGGGCCTCAGGGGACGAGCAGTACTTC	CASSDSGASGDEQYF
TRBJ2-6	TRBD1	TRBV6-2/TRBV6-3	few	TGTGCCAGCAGTTACCTAGGACAGGGGGCAGCTGGGGCCAACGTCCTGACTTTC	CASSYLGQGAAGANVLTF
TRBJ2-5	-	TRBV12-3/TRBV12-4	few	TGTGCCAGCAGTCTGGGCCCCTCGCGGACCCAGTACTTC	CASSLGPSRTQYF
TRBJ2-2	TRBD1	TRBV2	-	TGTGCCAGCAGTGGACAGGGGGTTACCGGGGAGCTGTTTTTT	CASSGQGVTGELFF
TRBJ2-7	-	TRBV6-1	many	TGTGCCAGCAGCCCCCTGGGGGGACCGACTTACGAGCAGTACTTC	CASSPLGGPTYEQYF
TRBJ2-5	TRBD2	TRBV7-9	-	TGTGCCAGCAGCCCAAGCGGGAATCAAGGGACCCAGTACTTC	CASSPSGNQGTQYF
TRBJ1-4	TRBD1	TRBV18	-	TGTGCCAGCTCACCAGAAAACAGGGGCGATTCTAATGAAAAACTGTTTTTT	CASSPENRGDSNEKLFF
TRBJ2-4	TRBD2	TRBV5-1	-	TGCGCCAGCAGCCCAAGTAGCGGGAGTAGGACCAAAAACATTCAGTACTTC	CASSPSSGSRTKNIQYF
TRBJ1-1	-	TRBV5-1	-	TGCGCCAGCAGCTTGGACGGCCAGGGTTTGGGGGCTTTCTTT	CASSLDGQGLGAFF
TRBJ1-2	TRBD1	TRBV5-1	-	TGCGCCAGCAGCTTGCAGGACAGGGATGGCTACACCTTC	CASSLQDRDGYTF
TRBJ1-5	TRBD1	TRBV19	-	TGTGCCAGTAGCGAGATGGGACAGGGAGGGGTGGCCCAGCATTTT	CASSEMGQGGVAQHF
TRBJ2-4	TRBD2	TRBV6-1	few	TGTGCCAGCAGTCGGGGGGGTGAAGGCAAAAACATTCAGTACTTC	CASSRGGEGKNIQYF
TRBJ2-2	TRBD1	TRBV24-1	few	TGTGCCACCAGTGCACCCCTTCCGCCAGACGGACAGGGGCGGACCGGGGAGCTGTTTTTT	CATSAPLPPDGQGRTGELFF
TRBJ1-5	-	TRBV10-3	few	TGTGCCATCAGTGGGGATAGCAATCAGCCCCAGCATTTT	CAISGDSNQPQHF
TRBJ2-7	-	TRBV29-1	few	TGCAGCGTCGACCAGCCTGATAAAACCGCGGGGGAGCAGTACTTC	CSVDQPDKTAGEQYF
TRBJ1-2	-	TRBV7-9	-	TGTGCCAGCGTCCAGGCAGGGGCCAGGGACTACACCTTC	CASVQAGARDYTF
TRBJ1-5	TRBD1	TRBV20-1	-	TGCAGTGCTAGCCGGGTGAACAGGGGAGTCGATCAGCCCCAGCATTTT	CSASRVNRGVDQPQHF
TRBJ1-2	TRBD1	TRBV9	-	TGTGCCAGCAGCGGACAGGGAAGAGGGGCCTATGGCTACACCTTC	CASSGQGRGAYGYTF
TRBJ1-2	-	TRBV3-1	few	TGTGCCAGCAGCCAAGATTGGGCGGGATCTGGCTATGGCTACACCTTC	CASSQDWAGSGYGYTF
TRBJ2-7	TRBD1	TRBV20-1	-	TGCAGTGTTCGGGACAGGGGGCGCCATGAGCAGTACTTC	CSVRDRGRHEQYF
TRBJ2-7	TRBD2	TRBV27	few	TGTGCCAGCAGTTTGCGCCCGGGACTAGCGGGAGGAGGGTACGAGCAGTACTTC	CASSLRPGLAGGGYEQYF
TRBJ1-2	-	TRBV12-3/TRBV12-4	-	TGTGCCAGCAGGCGGGCCGACCCGAACTATGGCTACACCTTC	CASRRADPNYGYTF
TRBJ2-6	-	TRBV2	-	TGTGCCAGCAAGTTGGGCAGGGGATACTCTGGGGCCAACGTCCTGACTTTC	CASKLGRGYSGANVLTF
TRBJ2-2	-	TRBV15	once	TGTGCCACCTCTGGCGGGACGGACACCGGGGAGCTGTTTTTT	CATSGGTDTGELFF
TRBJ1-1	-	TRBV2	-	TGTGCCAGCCGGGACACCTCGAACACTGAAGCTTTCTTT	CASRDTSNTEAFF
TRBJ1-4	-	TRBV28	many	TGTGCCAGCAGTCCCCCAGAGAGGGGGGGAAAACTGTTTTTT	CASSPPERGGKLFF
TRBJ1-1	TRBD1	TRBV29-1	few	TGCAGCGTTGATATTTGGGGGGGGACAGAGAACACTGAAGCTTTCTTT	CSVDIWGGTENTEAFF
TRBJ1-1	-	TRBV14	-	TGTGCCAGCAGCCAAGATTGGATGACTGAAGCTTTCTTT	CASSQDWMTEAFF
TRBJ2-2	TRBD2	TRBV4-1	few	TGCGCCAGCAGCCAAGGTCCGGGACTAGCGAACACCGGGGAGCTGTTTTTT	CASSQGPGLANTGELFF
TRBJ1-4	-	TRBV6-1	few	TGTGTCGAGGGGGAGGTTTTGGAAAAACTGTTTTTT	CVEGEVLEKLFF
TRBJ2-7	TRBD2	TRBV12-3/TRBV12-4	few	TGTGCCAGCAGTCCACCCGGCGGGGGAGGCTCCTACGAGCAGTACTTC	CASSPPGGGGSYEQYF
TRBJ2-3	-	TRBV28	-	TGTGCCAGCAGTTTGCCCGGGAGCTTTGTTAGCACAGATACGCAGTATTTT	CASSLPGSFVSTDTQYF
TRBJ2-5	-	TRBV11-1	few	TGTGCCAGCAGCTTACAGGATCTCCGGGAGACCCAGTACTTC	CASSLQDLRETQYF
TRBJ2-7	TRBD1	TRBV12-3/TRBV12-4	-	TGTGCCAGCAGTCCACTGACAGGGACCTCCTACGAGCAGTACTTC	CASSPLTGTSYEQYF
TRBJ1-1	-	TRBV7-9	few	TGTGCCAGCAGCTTAGGGACCAGCTTGAACACTGAAGCTTTCTTT	CASSLGTSLNTEAFF
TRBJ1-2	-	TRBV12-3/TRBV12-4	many	TGTGCCAGCAGTTTAGGGGGAAGAGTCTATGGCTACACCTTC	CASSLGGRVYGYTF
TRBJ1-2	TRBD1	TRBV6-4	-	TGTGCCAGCAGAGGGGACAGGCCGAACTATGGCTACACCTTC	CASRGDRPNYGYTF
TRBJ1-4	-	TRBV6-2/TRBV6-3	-	TGTGCCAGCAGTTACTACGAACAAACGGAAAAACTGTTTTTT	CASSYYEQTEKLFF
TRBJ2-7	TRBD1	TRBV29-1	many	TGCAGCGTTGGGGACAGCTACGAGCAGTACTTC	CSVGDSYEQYF
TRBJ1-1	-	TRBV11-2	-	TGTGCCAGCAGCTCACGGGGGTCGAGGAACACTGAAGCTTTCTTT	CASSSRGSRNTEAFF
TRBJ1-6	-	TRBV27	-	TGTGCCAGCAGTTTATCACCTGGAATCAATTCACCCCTCCACTTT	CASSLSPGINSPLHF
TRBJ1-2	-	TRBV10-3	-	TGTGCCATAGGGACCTATGGCTACACCTTC	CAIGTYGYTF
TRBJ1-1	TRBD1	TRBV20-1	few	TGCAGTGCTGCACGACACAGGGGGCTGAGGACTGAAGCTTTCTTT	CSAARHRGLRTEAFF
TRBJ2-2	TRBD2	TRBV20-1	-	TGCAGTGCTAGCAAACTAGCGGGAGGCAACACCGGGGAGCTGTTTTTT	CSASKLAGGNTGELFF
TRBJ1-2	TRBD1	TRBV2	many	TGTGCCAGCAGTGAAGTGGGACAGGGTGTGGGTGGCTACACCTTC	CASSEVGQGVGGYTF
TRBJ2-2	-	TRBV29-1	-	TGCAGCGTTGTTGGCAGGGCGAACACCGGGGAGCTGTTTTTT	CSVVGRANTGELFF
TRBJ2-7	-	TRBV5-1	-	TGCGCCAGCACTCCCCTGGGGTCCTCCTACGAGCAGTACTTC	CASTPLGSSYEQYF
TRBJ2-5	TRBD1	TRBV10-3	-	TGTGCCATCGCTGGCTCGGGACAGGGTGGTCAAGAGACCCAGTACTTC	CAIAGSGQGGQETQYF
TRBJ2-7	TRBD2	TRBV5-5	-	TGTGCCAGCAGCTTGGATGCGGGAGGTTCCTACGAGCAGTACTTC	CASSLDAGGSYEQYF